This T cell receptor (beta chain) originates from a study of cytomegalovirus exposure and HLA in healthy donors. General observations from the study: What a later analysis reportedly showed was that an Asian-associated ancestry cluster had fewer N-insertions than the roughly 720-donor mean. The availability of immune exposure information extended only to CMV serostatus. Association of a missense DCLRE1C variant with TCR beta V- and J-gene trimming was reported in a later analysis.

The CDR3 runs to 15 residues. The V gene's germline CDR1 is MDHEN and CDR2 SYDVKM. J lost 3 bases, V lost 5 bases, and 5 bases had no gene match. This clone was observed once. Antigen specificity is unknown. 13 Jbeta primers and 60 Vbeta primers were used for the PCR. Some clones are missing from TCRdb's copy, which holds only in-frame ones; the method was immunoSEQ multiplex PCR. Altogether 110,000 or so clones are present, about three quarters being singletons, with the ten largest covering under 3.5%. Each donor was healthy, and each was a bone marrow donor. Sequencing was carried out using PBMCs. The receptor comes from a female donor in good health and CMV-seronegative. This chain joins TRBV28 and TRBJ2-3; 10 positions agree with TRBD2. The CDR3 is CASSLSGGETDTQYF. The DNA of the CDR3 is TGTGCCAGCAGTCTGAGCGGGGGGGAAACAGATACGCAGTATTTT.